These T cell receptor beta chains were read from a single sample in a study of blood T cell repertoires in COVID-19. The protocol was immunoSEQ multiplex PCR, while the TCRdb copy is restricted to in-frame clones and leaves out a portion. The sample contains about 340,000 clones, about four fifths of which appear only once. The material sequenced was peripheral blood. The receptors originated from a man aged 25 to 40 with active or convalescent COVID-19. Each CDR3 is given with its conserved first and last residue. D genes are given only for firm matches. Clone size is stated in some rows and not others, as once, few, many or a class when expanded.

clone size: once
D gene: TRBD1
V gene: TRBV3-1/TRBV3-2
J gene: TRBJ2-7
CDR3 protein: CASSPLGTGVIEQYF
CDR3 DNA: TGTGCCAGCAGCCCCCTGGGGACAGGGGTTATAGAGCAGTACTTC

clone size: NA
D gene: NA
V gene: TRBV30
J gene: TRBJ1-6
CDR3 protein: CAWSVPQGRISPLHF
CDR3 DNA: TGTGCCTGGAGTGTACCACAGGGTCGGATTTCACCCCTCCACTTT

clone size: NA
D gene: TRBD1
V gene: TRBV30
J gene: TRBJ1-6
CDR3 protein: CAWGGTDNSPLHF
CDR3 DNA: TGTGCCTGGGGAGGGACAGATAATTCACCCCTCCACTTT

clone size: NA
D gene: NA
V gene: TRBV7-3
J gene: TRBJ1-1
CDR3 protein: CASSPSGPLGGNTEAFF
CDR3 DNA: TGTGCCAGCAGCCCATCTGGACCTCTAGGGGGAAACACTGAAGCTTTCTTT

clone size: NA
D gene: TRBD2
V gene: TRBV7-2
J gene: TRBJ2-3
CDR3 protein: CASTSTSGTQYF
CDR3 DNA: TGTGCCAGCACCTCGACTAGCGGCACGCAGTATTTT

clone size: NA
D gene: NA
V gene: TRBV18
J gene: TRBJ2-7
CDR3 protein: CASSHRGGTYEQYF
CDR3 DNA: TGTGCCAGCTCACACAGGGGCGGGACCTACGAGCAGTACTTC

clone size: NA
D gene: NA
V gene: TRBV25-1
J gene: TRBJ2-7
CDR3 protein: CASSGPTESYEQYF
CDR3 DNA: TGTGCCAGCAGTGGCCCTACAGAATCCTACGAGCAGTACTTC

clone size: NA
D gene: NA
V gene: TRBV18
J gene: TRBJ1-2
CDR3 protein: CASSPALLFGYTF
CDR3 DNA: TGTGCCAGCTCACCTGCACTCCTTTTTGGCTACACCTTC

clone size: NA
D gene: TRBD1
V gene: TRBV7-3
J gene: TRBJ1-1
CDR3 protein: CASSWGQDTEAFF
CDR3 DNA: TGTGCCAGCAGCTGGGGACAGGACACTGAAGCTTTCTTT

clone size: NA
D gene: TRBD1
V gene: TRBV7-8
J gene: TRBJ1-2
CDR3 protein: CASSPWDREGYTF
CDR3 DNA: TGTGCCAGCAGCCCCTGGGACAGGGAGGGCTACACCTTC

clone size: NA
D gene: TRBD1
V gene: TRBV16
J gene: TRBJ1-1
CDR3 protein: CASSRTGGNTEAFF
CDR3 DNA: TGTGCCAGCAGCCGGACAGGTGGGAACACTGAAGCTTTCTTT

clone size: NA
D gene: NA
V gene: TRBV21-1
J gene: TRBJ2-7
CDR3 protein: CASSKIRDRGIYEQYF
CDR3 DNA: TGTGCCAGCAGCAAGATCCGGGACAGGGGCATCTACGAGCAGTACTTC

clone size: few
D gene: NA
V gene: TRBV7-6
J gene: TRBJ2-7
CDR3 protein: CASSWTVSYEQYF
CDR3 DNA: TGTGCCAGCAGCTGGACAGTTTCCTACGAGCAGTACTTC

clone size: once
D gene: TRBD1
V gene: TRBV5-1
J gene: TRBJ1-2
CDR3 protein: CASSALNRGTRHTF
CDR3 DNA: TGCGCCAGCAGCGCACTGAACAGGGGAACTAGGCACACCTTC

clone size: NA
D gene: NA
V gene: TRBV10-3
J gene: TRBJ2-5
CDR3 protein: CASSRASQETQYF
CDR3 DNA: TGTGCCTCCTCGAGGGCGTCTCAAGAGACCCAGTACTTC

clone size: few
D gene: NA
V gene: TRBV5-1
J gene: TRBJ1-1
CDR3 protein: CASNSPGVTEAFF
CDR3 DNA: TGCGCCAGCAACTCTCCGGGGGTCACTGAAGCTTTCTTT

clone size: NA
D gene: NA
V gene: TRBV9
J gene: TRBJ1-1
CDR3 protein: CASSVSDTNTEAFF
CDR3 DNA: TGTGCCAGCAGCGTCTCAGACACGAACACTGAAGCTTTCTTT

clone size: NA
D gene: TRBD1
V gene: TRBV18
J gene: TRBJ1-2
CDR3 protein: CASSPSGRGRGYTF
CDR3 DNA: TGTGCCAGCTCACCATCGGGAAGGGGGCGTGGCTACACCTTC

clone size: NA
D gene: TRBD1
V gene: TRBV12-5
J gene: TRBJ1-2
CDR3 protein: CASGLDYGTGDGYTF
CDR3 DNA: TGTGCTAGTGGTTTGGACTACGGGACAGGGGATGGCTACACCTTC

clone size: NA
D gene: NA
V gene: TRBV19
J gene: TRBJ1-1
CDR3 protein: CASFYRAGVTEAFF
CDR3 DNA: TGTGCCAGCTTCTACAGGGCGGGGGTCACTGAAGCTTTCTTT

clone size: NA
D gene: NA
V gene: TRBV11-2
J gene: TRBJ2-6
CDR3 protein: CASSFGYSGANVLTF
CDR3 DNA: TGTGCCAGCAGCTTCGGGTACTCTGGGGCCAACGTCCTGACTTTC

clone size: few
D gene: TRBD2
V gene: TRBV6-6
J gene: TRBJ2-7
CDR3 protein: CASRPTSGRHGQYF
CDR3 DNA: TGTGCCAGCAGACCTACTAGCGGGAGGCATGGGCAGTACTTC

clone size: NA
D gene: NA
V gene: TRBV27
J gene: TRBJ1-5
CDR3 protein: CASSLSGGAGWQPQHF
CDR3 DNA: TGTGCCAGCAGTTTGAGTGGTGGGGCAGGTTGGCAGCCCCAGCATTTT

clone size: once
D gene: TRBD2
V gene: TRBV7-2
J gene: TRBJ2-2
CDR3 protein: CASSSPTSGEELFF
CDR3 DNA: TGTGCCAGCAGCTCTCCGACTAGCGGCGAGGAGCTGTTTTTT

clone size: NA
D gene: NA
V gene: TRBV28
J gene: TRBJ1-2
CDR3 protein: CASTLGGMYYGYTF
CDR3 DNA: TGTGCCAGCACCTTGGGGGGGATGTACTATGGCTACACCTTC

clone size: NA
D gene: NA
V gene: TRBV7-2
J gene: TRBJ2-5
CDR3 protein: CASTLPWQETQYF
CDR3 DNA: TGTGCCAGCACCCTACCCTGGCAAGAGACCCAGTACTTC

clone size: NA
D gene: TRBD2
V gene: TRBV5-4
J gene: TRBJ2-4
CDR3 protein: CASSSPGLAGQAKNIQYF
CDR3 DNA: TGTGCCAGCAGCTCCCCGGGACTAGCGGGGCAAGCCAAAAACATTCAGTACTTC

clone size: NA
D gene: NA
V gene: TRBV19
J gene: TRBJ2-2
CDR3 protein: CASRPDRNTGELFF
CDR3 DNA: TGTGCCAGTCGTCCTGACAGGAACACCGGGGAGCTGTTTTTT

clone size: NA
D gene: NA
V gene: TRBV28
J gene: TRBJ2-7
CDR3 protein: CASRRTTFGWHEQYF
CDR3 DNA: TGTGCCAGCAGACGAACGACATTTGGGTGGCACGAGCAGTACTTC